The 11 T cell receptor beta chains below all came from one sample that was sequenced in a study of blood T cell repertoires in COVID-19. Assay: immunoSEQ multiplex PCR; the TCRdb copy retains only in-frame clones and omits some. The sample contains 280,000 or so clones, 83% of which appear only once. The sample was peripheral blood. These receptors all stem from a woman aged 45 to 65 who had recovered from COVID-19.

The V call is TRBV18, the J call TRBJ2-1; D is perhaps TRBD1 (5 bases). Trimming stripped 0 bases from V and 6 bases from J, with 9 bases between. Per the germline V gene, CDR1 is KGHSH and CDR2 is LQKENI. The CDR3 has 14 amino acids. The CDR3 here is CASSPPGQANEQFF. The CDR3 DNA is TGTGCCAGCTCACCACCAGGACAAGCCAATGAGCAGTTCTTC.

The chain recombines TRBV7-2 with TRBJ2-2; tentatively, D is TRBD1 (5 bases). V was pared by 6 bases and J by 6 bases, with 11 bases between. Germline CDR1 reads SGHTA; CDR2 reads FQGNSA. The CDR3 extends over 13 amino acids. CDR3 in amino acids: CASSPRAPGELFF. As DNA, the CDR3 is TGTGCCAGCAGTCCCAGGGCGCCCGGGGAGCTGTTTTTT.

The genes are TRBV6-5 and TRBJ1-1; TRBD1 might be the D (6 bases). Trimming took off 2 bases at V and 5 bases at J, with 15 bases between the two ends. Germline V gene sequence: CDR1 MNHEY, CDR2 SVGAGI. The CDR3 runs 15 residues. As DNA, the CDR3 is TGTGCCAGCAGTTACAGCCAGGGGTCGATGACTGAAGCTTTCTTT. Translated: CASSYSQGSMTEAFF.

V gene TRBV28 combines with J gene TRBJ1-4, with 7 bases fitting TRBD1. The CDR3 consists of 14 residues. The trim removed 6 bases at V and 7 bases at J, leaving 8 bases unmatched. The germline gives CDR1 MDHEN, CDR2 SYDVKM. The CDR3 DNA sequence: TGTGCCAGCAGAACGGGACAGCGAGGTGAAAAACTGTTTTTT. Amino acids: CASRTGQRGEKLFF.

V and J are TRBV9 and TRBJ1-5, with D perhaps matching TRBD1 (5 bases). With 0 bases removed from V and 5 bases from J, the gap between germline ends came to 21 bases. Germline-derived CDR1 and CDR2 are SGDLS and YYNGEE. The CDR3 length is 18 residues. The CDR3 region has the DNA TGTGCCAGCAGCGTAGCCCCCCGTCGGGGGTATGCGGATCAGCCCCAGCATTTT. This translates into CASSVAPRRGYADQPQHF.

The J gene is TRBJ2-5, the V gene TRBV18; D is perhaps TRBD2 (7 bases). Trimming removed 3 bases at V and 3 bases at J, with 14 bases between. The V gene's germline CDR1 is KGHSH and CDR2 LQKENI. The CDR3 has 15 amino acids. This CDR3 is CASSPQQGGEETQYF. As DNA, the CDR3 is TGTGCCAGCTCACCTCAACAGGGAGGGGAAGAGACCCAGTACTTC.

The V and J genes are TRBV28 and TRBJ1-1, with D uncertain. The V gene lost 0 bases and the J gene lost 2 bases, with 7 bases spanning the gap. The CDR3 has 14 residues. Germline V CDR1 and CDR2: MDHEN, SYDVKM. This CDR3 reads CASSLWIENTEAFF. In DNA form, the CDR3 reads TGTGCCAGCAGTTTATGGATAGAAAACACTGAAGCTTTCTTT.

In DNA, the CDR3 is TGTGCCAGCAGCCAAGACAGGGTCCCCTTTGACGGCCTTTATAATTCACCCCTCCACTTT. It codes for CASSQDRVPFDGLYNSPLHF. V is TRBV4-2 and J is TRBJ1-6; D perhaps matches TRBD1 (5 bases). V shed 0 bases and J shed 4 bases, with 22 bases lying between them. The CDR3 is 20 residues long. Germline assignment: CDR1 LGHNA and CDR2 YNFKEQ.

The chain carries TRBV3-1 (or the pseudogene TRBV3-2) and TRBJ2-3; D uncertain. The V end lost 8 bases, the J end lost 1 base, and 22 bases lay between the germline ends. Looked up from germline, CDR1 is LGHDT and CDR2 is YNNKEL (reference sequence). The CDR3 totals 17 residues. CDR3 DNA sequence: TGTGCCAGCGCCCATCCGAAGGTGGCGGAAGGCACAGATACGCAGTATTTT. Translation gives CASAHPKVAEGTDTQYF.

The genes are TRBV9 and TRBJ1-2; 8 bases line up with TRBD1. V lost 3 bases to trimming and J lost 11 bases; unmatched junction nucleotides: 6. Germline values: CDR1 SGDLS, CDR2 YYNGEE. The CDR3 contains 12 residues. For the CDR3, the DNA is TGTGCCAGCAGCGCCTCCGACAGGGGATACACCTTC. This codes for CASSASDRGYTF.

This rearrangement joins TRBV11-1 to TRBJ2-7, with TRBD1 identical over 9 bases. This CDR3 spans 15 amino acids. J lost 2 bases, V lost 4 bases, and 6 bases had no gene match. Germline CDR1 is SGHAT and CDR2 is FQDESV (reference sequence). The CDR3 region has the DNA TGTGCCAGCAGCTCGAGCCGGGACAGGGCCTACGAGCAGTACTTC. Translated, it gives CASSSSRDRAYEQYF.